This T cell receptor beta chain was profiled in a study of long-term antiretroviral therapy in people with HIV. Every HIV-positive participant received treatment in the United States. Study conclusions and caveats: At every time point, clones expanded before ART dominated the repertoire. Participants lacked recorded data on ART adherence, viral resistance or therapy changes.

CDR1 and CDR2 (germline): SQVTM, ANQGSEA. Losses at the gene ends were 3 bases for V and 4 bases for J; bases not matched to a gene: 3. The CDR3 length is 13 residues. With respect to this clone: Its specificity is unknown.

Version v3.0 of the immunoSEQ assay ran at survey level. Per-sample targets for sequencing were roughly 35,000-55,000 T-cell genomes. TCRdb keeps only in-frame clones here, not all; method: immunoSEQ multiplex PCR. The table has roughly 9,800 clones, about 81% seen once. The gene calls are TRBV29-1 and TRBJ1-2; 9 bases agree with TRBD1. Material: unsorted PBMCs, obtained 0.7 years after starting antiretroviral therapy. This clonotype was obtained from a man aged 35-49 years with HIV. The CDR3 DNA reads as TGCAGCGTTGAGACGGGACAGGGCTATGGCTACACCTTC. Residues: CSVETGQGYGYTF.